The present T cell receptor beta chain was sequenced within a study of cytomegalovirus exposure and HLA in healthy donors. Study-wide background: In terms of ancestry, the Caucasian-associated cluster contained 80% to 90% of the roughly 400 genotyped donors.

The PCR had 60 Vbeta and 13 Jbeta primers. Produced via immunoSEQ multiplex PCR; TCRdb's table is partial and in-frame only. This sample has 120,000 to 150,000 clones, with roughly 76% found just once. A remark on this clone: Its antigen is currently unknown.

Study-wide results and caveats: When analyzed later, a missense DCLRE1C variant was found to be linked to TCR beta V- and J-gene trimming. Altogether, around 160 TCR beta chains were recorded as cytomegalovirus-associated.

V was trimmed by 4 bases and J by 7 bases, leaving 13 bases between them. Germline assignment: CDR1 SNHLY and CDR2 FYNNEI. This CDR3 is 14 amino acids long. Material: PBMCs. This receptor was obtained from a female donor in good health and CMV-seronegative. V usage is TRBV2 and J usage is TRBJ1-4; tentatively, D is TRBD1 (5 bases). CDR3 DNA: TGTGCCAGCAGTGTGGGCGCGGGGCCTGAAAAACTGTTTTTT. This codes for CASSVGAGPEKLFF.